The 24 T cell receptor beta chains below all came from one sample that was sequenced in a study of OX40 agonist ivuxolimab in advanced cancers. Only in-frame clones appear in the TCRdb table, and some are missing; sequencing was by immunoSEQ multiplex PCR. The sample includes 35,000 to 40,000 clones, around 83% of them seen just once. The sample in question was CD4+ or CD8+ T cells sorted from blood, obtained in a trial of the OX40 agonist ivuxolimab. These receptors all come from an adult with an advanced solid tumor such as melanoma, head and neck, liver or kidney cancer.

The V gene is TRBV7-8, the J gene TRBJ2-7; possible D gene TRBD2, 6 bases. Looked up from germline, CDR1 is SGHVS and CDR2 is FQNEAQ. Deletions cut 1 base from V and 0 bases from J, with 10 bases between. The CDR3 contains 15 residues. CDR3 loop: CASSLVTGDSYEQYF. The CDR3 nucleotides read TGTGCCAGCAGCTTAGTTACGGGGGACTCCTACGAGCAGTACTTC.

V usage is TRBV5-1 and J usage is TRBJ1-1; 8 nucleotides match TRBD1. This CDR3 region has 14 residues. Germline values: CDR1 SGHRS, CDR2 YFSETQ. Losses at the gene ends were 7 bases for V and 1 base for J; bases not matched to a gene: 6. The CDR3 coding sequence is TGCGCCAGCCACACAGGGGGTGCGAACACTGAAGCTTTCTTT. Its protein is CASHTGGANTEAFF.

The rearrangement links TRBV10-1 to TRBJ1-4, with D perhaps matching TRBD1 (6 bases). This CDR3 is 15 amino acids long. Trimming removed 8 bases from V and 7 bases from J, with 20 bases in between. CDR1 is WNHNN and CDR2 is SYGVQD in the germline V gene (reference sequence). The CDR3 reads CASHDGGEGGEKLFF. The CDR3, as DNA: TGCGCCAGCCATGATGGGGGGGAGGGGGGTGAAAAACTGTTTTTT.

This clone was picked up a small number of times. This rearrangement joins TRBV9 to TRBJ2-7; 9 bases map to TRBD2. Looked up from germline, CDR1 is SGDLS and CDR2 is YYNGEE. The CDR3 runs to 15 residues. J gave up 0 bases and V 4 bases, and 5 bases lay outside the gene matches. The CDR3 region has the DNA TGTGCCAGCAGCTGGGGACTAGCTCCCTCCTACGAGCAGTACTTC. Residues: CASSWGLAPSYEQYF.

The rearrangement uses TRBV10-3 and TRBJ1-3, with 8 nucleotides matching TRBD1. Per the germline V gene, CDR1 is ENHRY and CDR2 is SYGVKD. CDR3 length: 16 residues. Trimming took 7 bases from V and 1 from J; bases not matched to a gene: 9. The CDR3 sequence: CAIKTSTGESGNTIYF. The CDR3 region has the DNA TGTGCCATCAAGACCTCGACAGGGGAGTCTGGAAACACCATATATTTT.

The chain couples TRBV5-4 to TRBJ2-5, with 12 bases identical to TRBD1. Unmatched junction bases numbered 8, after V lost 10 bases and J lost 4 bases. Germline V lookup: CDR1 SGHNT, CDR2 YYREEE (reference sequence). This CDR3 is built from 14 residues. The CDR3 DNA is TGTGCCGGCCATCGGGGACAGGGGGCAGAGACCCAGTACTTC. This codes for CAGHRGQGAETQYF.

Written as DNA, the CDR3 is TGTGCCAGTAGTATATTCAAGACCGGGGAGCTGTTTTTT. Residues: CASSIFKTGELFF. The gene calls are TRBV19 and TRBJ2-2, with D uncertain. The V end was cut by 2 bases, the J end by 5 bases, with 6 bases between. The length of the CDR3 is 13 residues. Germline CDR1 is LNHDA and CDR2 is SQIVND (reference sequence).

The chain joins TRBV18 to TRBJ2-1; TRBD1 agrees at 7 bases. This CDR3 is built from 15 residues. CDR1 and CDR2 (germline): KGHSH, LQKENI. V lost 0 bases, J lost 5 bases, and 4 bases stayed unmatched. In nucleotides, the CDR3 is TGTGCCAGCTCACCACCGACAGGGCAACACAATGAGCAGTTCTTC. It specifies CASSPPTGQHNEQFF.

The V gene is TRBV5-1, the J gene TRBJ2-3, with TRBD1 matching over 8 bases. CDR3 length: 15 amino acids. After removal of 5 bases from V and 3 bases from J, the junction contained 8 bases not matched to a gene. Germline values: CDR1 SGHRS, CDR2 YFSETQ. The CDR3 DNA reads as TGCGCCAGCAGTTCAGGACAGGGAATAACAGATACGCAGTATTTT. This translates into CASSSGQGITDTQYF.

V is TRBV7-5 and J is TRBJ2-1; the table's TRBD2 call for D was not verified on the DNA. TRBV7-5 represents a pseudogene. The CDR3 runs 16 residues. In DNA, the CDR3 is TGTGCCAGCAGCTCCCCGGGTGCCGGGAAAGGTGTTGAGCAGTTCTTC. It encodes CASSSPGAGKGVEQFF.

As regards this clone: The sample has other DNA sequences that encode this CDR3 too. The chain recombines TRBV30 with TRBJ2-5, with D perhaps TRBD2 (6 bases). The V end was cut by 5 bases, the J end by 5 bases, with 15 bases between. The CDR3 length is 13 residues. Per germline, CDR1 GTSNPN and CDR2 SVGIG (reference sequence). The CDR3 sequence is CAWALGGPETQYF. The CDR3 region has the DNA TGTGCCTGGGCTCTGGGGGGTCCGGAGACCCAGTACTTC.

The rearrangement joins TRBV7-2 to TRBJ2-7; 9 bases align to TRBD1. The V segment lost 0 bases and the J segment 2 bases; nucleotides outside the gene matches: 5. Germline V CDR1 and CDR2: SGHTA, FQGNSA. This CDR3 comprises 16 residues. Written as DNA, the CDR3 is TGTGCCAGCAGCTTAGCCCTGGGGACAGGGACCTACGAGCAGTACTTC. Translating gives CASSLALGTGTYEQYF.

This clone occurred once. This chain connects TRBV27 to TRBJ1-3; D not resolved. In germline, CDR1 is MNHEY, CDR2 SMNVEV (reference sequence). This CDR3 spans 15 amino acids. Deletions cut 0 bases from V and 0 bases from J, with 6 bases between. As DNA, the CDR3 is TGTGCCAGCAGTTTATCAGGGCACTCTGGAAACACCATATATTTT. Translation gives CASSLSGHSGNTIYF.

This clone was observed a handful of times. The genes are TRBV7-9 and TRBJ2-2, with 10 bases fitting TRBD2. CDR3 size: 15 residues. With V trimmed by 4 bases and J by 7 bases, 6 bases remained unmatched. Germline V gene sequence: CDR1 SEHNR, CDR2 FQNEAQ (reference sequence). The CDR3, as DNA: TGTGCCAGCAGCTCCAGCGGGGGGGCCGGCGGGGAGCTGTTTTTT. Amino acid sequence: CASSSSGGAGGELFF.

This clone was found once. This sequence joins TRBV5-1 and TRBJ1-4; 9 nucleotides match TRBD1. The CDR3 sequence is 19 residues long. Trimming cost V 3 bases and J 3 bases; bases outside gene matches: 15. CDR1 and CDR2 from the germline V gene are SGHRS and YFSETQ. This CDR3 is CASSSRLRDRAYPNEKLFF. The DNA for the CDR3 is TGCGCCAGCAGCTCCCGCCTCCGGGACAGGGCGTACCCTAATGAAAAACTGTTTTTT.

The rearrangement links TRBV9 to TRBJ2-2, with D perhaps matching TRBD1 (5 bases). This CDR3 has 15 residues. Germline-derived CDR1 and CDR2 are SGDLS and YYNGEE. Trimming removed 0 bases from V and 5 bases from J, with 11 bases in between. CDR3 DNA sequence: TGTGCCAGCAGCGTAGGTGGACACCCAACCGGGGAGCTGTTTTTT. Amino acids: CASSVGGHPTGELFF.

This clone was counted only a few times. The V call is TRBV6-6, the J call TRBJ2-3; D unclear. V was cut by 4 bases and J by 4 bases, with 9 bases left in between. The CDR3 spans 13 residues. Germline CDR1 MNHNY, CDR2 SVGAGI (reference sequence). The CDR3: CASSSGSADTQYF. The CDR3 bases are TGTGCCAGCAGTTCCGGGTCCGCAGATACGCAGTATTTT.

The gene calls are TRBV6-6 and TRBJ1-4; 7 bases map to TRBD1. The CDR3 runs 14 residues. Unmatched junction bases numbered 7, after V lost 6 bases and J lost 6 bases. The germline gives CDR1 MNHNY, CDR2 SVGAGI (reference sequence). CDR3 nucleotides: TGTGCCAGCAGACCTCAGGGGGGCCATGAAAAACTGTTTTTT. It yields the protein CASRPQGGHEKLFF.

This chain uses TRBV6-1 with TRBJ2-7, with D perhaps matching TRBD1 (5 bases). V lost 2 bases and J lost 2, with 10 bases in between. Germline CDR1 and CDR2: MNHNS and SASEGT. This CDR3 region has 14 residues. In DNA, the CDR3 is TGTGCCAGCAGTGAAATAGGCAGGGCCTACGAGCAGTACTTC. Residues: CASSEIGRAYEQYF.

The chain couples TRBV7-2 to TRBJ2-1; 15 bases line up with TRBD2. CDR1 is SGHTA, CDR2 FQGNSA, per germline. J was trimmed by 9 bases and V by 6 bases; bases with no gene match: 3. CDR3 length: 14 amino acids. CDR3 residues: CASRRTSGGVEQFF. For the CDR3, the DNA is TGTGCCAGCAGAAGGACTAGCGGGGGGGTTGAGCAGTTCTTC.

The V gene is TRBV7-2, the J gene TRBJ1-1, with D maybe TRBD1 (5 bases). This CDR3 has 13 residues. The germline CDR1 and CDR2 sequences are SGHTA and FQGNSA. V dropped 11 bases and J dropped 0 bases, with 13 bases sitting between them. The CDR3 coding sequence is TGTGCCGGGGCGAAGGGGATGAACACTGAAGCTTTCTTT. This translates into CAGAKGMNTEAFF.

The chain is built from TRBV6-1 and TRBJ1-1; TRBD1 matches 7 bases. The CDR3 is 15 amino acids. The V segment lost 6 bases and the J segment 7 bases; nucleotides outside the gene matches: 14. The germline V gene has CDR1 MNHNS and CDR2 SASEGT. The CDR3 loop reads CASREPPGQLYEAFF. The CDR3 bases are TGTGCCAGCAGAGAGCCTCCGGGACAGCTATATGAAGCTTTCTTT.

This chain connects TRBV28 to TRBJ1-5, with TRBD1 as a possible D gene (5 bases). Between the trimmed V and J ends, which lost 1 base and 4 bases, there was a span of 32 bases. The CDR3 is 22 amino acids. Germline V lookup: CDR1 MDHEN, CDR2 SYDVKM. This CDR3 is CASSLSIGVSREGRIRNQPQHF. The CDR3 DNA reads TGTGCCAGCAGTTTATCCATCGGGGTTAGCAGGGAAGGGAGGATCCGAAATCAGCCCCAGCATTTT.

This sequence joins TRBV29-1 and TRBJ2-1; 9 positions match TRBD1. V was pared by 5 bases and J by 6 bases, with 5 bases of the junction left unmatched. This CDR3 has 13 amino acids. Germline assignment: CDR1 SQVTM and CDR2 ANQGSEA. Written as DNA, the CDR3 is TGCAGCGTTCAGGGACAGGGCTTCAATGAGCAGTTCTTC. The encoded protein is CSVQGQGFNEQFF.